What follows are 8 T cell receptor beta chains derived from one specimen sequenced in a study of OX40 agonist ivuxolimab in advanced cancers. The library was made by the immunoSEQ multiplex PCR assay. TCRdb provides this immuneACCESS table in a form limited to in-frame rearrangements. Some clones are lacking; in checked studies, under half of them reflect an unresolved V gene, and why the rest are absent is not known. Recorded for this sample are about 100,000 clones; about nine tenths of them occurred a single time. Clones ranked in the top ten supply about 0.15% of the sample. The material was CD4+ or CD8+ T cells sorted from blood, obtained in a trial of the OX40 agonist ivuxolimab. Receptors originate from an adult with an advanced solid tumor such as melanoma, head and neck, liver or kidney cancer.

The chain couples TRBV19 to TRBJ2-3; D not certain. The CDR3 covers 14 residues. CDR1 is LNHDA, CDR2 SQIVND, per germline (reference sequence). Trimming left V 5 bases short and J 1 base short, with 10 bases between. The CDR3 reads CASSLEQGTDTQYF. The CDR3 DNA is TGTGCCAGTAGTCTCGAACAAGGCACAGATACGCAGTATTTT.

This clone occurred once. This chain joins TRBV9 and TRBJ2-1; tentative D call: TRBD1 (6 bases). The V end was cut by 4 bases, the J end by 5 bases, with 13 bases between. CDR3 size: 14 residues. Germline V gene data show CDR1 as SGDLS and CDR2 as YYNGEE. The CDR3: CASSTRQENNEQFF. CDR3 nucleotides: TGTGCCAGCAGCACGCGACAGGAAAACAATGAGCAGTTCTTC.

The genes are TRBV20-1 and TRBJ2-7; a possible D gene is TRBD2 (6 bases). The germline gives CDR1 DFQATT, CDR2 SNEGSKA (reference sequence). The CDR3 has 11 amino acids. Between the trimmed V and J ends, which lost 5 bases and 4 bases, there was a span of 9 bases. The CDR3 is CSARSGYEQYF. CDR3 nucleotide sequence: TGCAGTGCTCGTAGCGGTTACGAGCAGTACTTC.

The chain carries TRBV5-4 and TRBJ2-3; D possibly matches TRBD1 or TRBD2 (5 bases each). The V gene lost 0 bases and the J gene lost 7 bases, with 9 bases spanning the gap. Germline V lookup: CDR1 SGHNT, CDR2 YYREEE (reference sequence). The CDR3 covers 13 residues. CDR3 DNA sequence: TGTGCCAGCAGCTTGGAGGGACGCCATACGCAGTATTTT. This encodes CASSLEGRHTQYF.

The chain links TRBV5-4 to TRBJ1-6, with D unresolved. There are 15 residues in the CDR3. CDR1 SGHNT and CDR2 YYREEE come from the germline V gene (reference sequence). The V gene lost 1 base and the J gene lost 0 bases, with 5 bases spanning the gap. The CDR3 DNA reads as TGTGCCAGCAGCTTGTCGAGCTCCTATAATTCACCCCTCCACTTT. Encoded protein: CASSLSSSYNSPLHF.

The chain has TRBV6-1 and TRBJ1-4; no definite D call. V lost 6 bases and J 12 bases, leaving 17 bases between the germline ends. Germline loops: CDR1 MNHNS, CDR2 SASEGT. The CDR3 has 13 amino acids. For the CDR3, the DNA is TGTGCCAGCAGCGCAGGCGGGGTTGCGCAACTGTTTTTT. Protein sequence: CASSAGGVAQLFF.

The J gene is TRBJ1-2, the V gene TRBV21-1; the D call in the table, TRBD1, was not verified against the DNA. TRBV21-1 represents a pseudogene. The CDR3 extends over 17 amino acids. Written as DNA, the CDR3 is TGTGCCAGCAGCAACGAGTGGACAGTAGATAATAACTATGGCTACACCTTC. It codes for CASSNEWTVDNNYGYTF.

The genes are TRBV10-3 and TRBJ2-1; 11 nucleotides align to TRBD2. This CDR3 contains 16 residues. The trim removed 3 bases at V and 6 bases at J, leaving 7 bases unmatched. Germline CDR1 reads ENHRY; CDR2 reads SYGVKD. CDR3 sequence: CAISELLAGVGNEQFF. The CDR3 DNA follows: TGTGCCATCAGTGAATTACTAGCGGGAGTGGGCAATGAGCAGTTCTTC.